This T cell receptor beta chain was captured by sequencing in a study of response to subunit inactivated influenza vaccine. On this clonotype itself: Its antigen is undetermined.

Germline assignment: CDR1 SGHRS and CDR2 YFSETQ. V was pared by 3 bases and J by 8 bases, with 18 bases between. The CDR3 loop spans 15 amino acids. The study, taken as a whole, reports: It was suggested by the authors that few new T cells are recruited by each seasonal influenza vaccination.

TCRdb reprocessed the RT-PCR reads with MiXCR, giving one entry per CDR3 protein. The data hold 700,000 to 800,000 distinct CDR3 sequences, with approximately 17% observed a single time. The V gene is TRBV5-1, the J gene TRBJ2-1, with D perhaps TRBD1 (7 bases). The source material was PBMCs from blood, sampled approximately 5 days after vaccination. This receptor was identified in a man aged 45-65 years who received an inactivated influenza vaccine. As DNA, the CDR3 is TGCGCCAGCAGCTCTGGAGGGACAGCTGGGGATGAGCAGTTCTTC. Residues: CASSSGGTAGDEQFF.